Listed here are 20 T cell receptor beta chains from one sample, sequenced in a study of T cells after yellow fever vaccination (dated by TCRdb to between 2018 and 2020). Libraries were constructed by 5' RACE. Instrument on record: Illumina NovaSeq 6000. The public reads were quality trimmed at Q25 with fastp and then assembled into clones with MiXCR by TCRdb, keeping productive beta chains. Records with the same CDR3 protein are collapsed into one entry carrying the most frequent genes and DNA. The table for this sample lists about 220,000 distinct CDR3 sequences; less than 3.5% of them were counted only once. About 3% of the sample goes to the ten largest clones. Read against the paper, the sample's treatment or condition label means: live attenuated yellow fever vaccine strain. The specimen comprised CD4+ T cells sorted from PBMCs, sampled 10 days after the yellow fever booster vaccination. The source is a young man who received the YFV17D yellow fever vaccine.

The CDR3 nucleotides read TGTGCCAGCAGAGCGCTTAGCACAGATACGCAGTATTTT. Translation gives CASRALSTDTQYF. V gene TRBV11-2 combines with J gene TRBJ2-3; D ambiguous. CDR1 and CDR2 from the germline V gene are SGHAT and FQNNGV. The CDR3 has 13 residues. Trimming stripped 6 bases from V and 0 bases from J, with 7 bases between.

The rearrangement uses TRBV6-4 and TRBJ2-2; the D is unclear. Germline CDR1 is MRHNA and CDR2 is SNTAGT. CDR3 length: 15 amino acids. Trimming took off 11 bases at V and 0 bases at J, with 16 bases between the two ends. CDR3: CAGPRRGPNTGELFF. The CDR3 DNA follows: TGTGCCGGCCCGAGGAGAGGACCGAACACCGGGGAGCTGTTTTTT.

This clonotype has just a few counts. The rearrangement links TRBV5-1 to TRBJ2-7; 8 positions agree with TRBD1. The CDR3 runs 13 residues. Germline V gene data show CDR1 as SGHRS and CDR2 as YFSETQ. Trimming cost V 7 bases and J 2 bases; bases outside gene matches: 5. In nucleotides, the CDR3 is TGCGCCAGCGGGTCGACAGGGGCCTACGAGCAGTACTTC. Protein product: CASGSTGAYEQYF.

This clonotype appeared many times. The CDR3 is CASSALAGGYEQYF. The DNA of the CDR3 is TGTGCCAGCAGCGCCTTAGCGGGGGGATACGAGCAGTACTTC. The chain couples TRBV9 to TRBJ2-7; TRBD2 aligns across 10 bases. Germline V gene lookup returns CDR1 SGDLS and CDR2 YYNGEE. Losses at the gene ends were 3 bases for V and 4 bases for J; bases not matched to a gene: 4. The CDR3 consists of 14 residues.

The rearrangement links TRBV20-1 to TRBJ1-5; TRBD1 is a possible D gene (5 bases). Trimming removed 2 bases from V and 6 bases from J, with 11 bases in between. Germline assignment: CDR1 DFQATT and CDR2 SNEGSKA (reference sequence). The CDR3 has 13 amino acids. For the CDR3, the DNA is TGCAGTGCTAGACCCAGGGCAGGTCAGCCCCAGCATTTT. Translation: CSARPRAGQPQHF.

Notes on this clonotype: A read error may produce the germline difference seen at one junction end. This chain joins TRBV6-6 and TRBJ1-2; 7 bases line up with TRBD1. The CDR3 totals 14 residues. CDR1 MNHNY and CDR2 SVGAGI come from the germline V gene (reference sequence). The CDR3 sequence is CASTYPGQPYGYTF. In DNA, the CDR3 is TGTGCCAGCACTTACCCGGGACAGCCGTATGGCTACACCTTC.

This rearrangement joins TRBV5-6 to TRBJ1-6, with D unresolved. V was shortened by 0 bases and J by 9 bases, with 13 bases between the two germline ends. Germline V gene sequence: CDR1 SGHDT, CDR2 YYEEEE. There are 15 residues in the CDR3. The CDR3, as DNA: TGTGCCAGCAGCTTGGCCCCATTCAGAGGTTCACCCCTCCACTTT. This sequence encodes CASSLAPFRGSPLHF.

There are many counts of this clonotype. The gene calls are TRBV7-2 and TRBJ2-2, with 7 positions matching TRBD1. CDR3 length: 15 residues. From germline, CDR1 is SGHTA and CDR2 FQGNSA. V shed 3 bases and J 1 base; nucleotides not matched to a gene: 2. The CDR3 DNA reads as TGTGCCAGCAGCTTTCGGGACAGGAACACCGGGGAGCTGTTTTTT. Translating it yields CASSFRDRNTGELFF.

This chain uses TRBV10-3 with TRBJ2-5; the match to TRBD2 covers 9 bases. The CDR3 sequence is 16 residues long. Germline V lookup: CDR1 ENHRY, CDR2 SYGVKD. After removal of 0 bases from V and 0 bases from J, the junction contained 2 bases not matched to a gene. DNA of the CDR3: TGTGCCATCAGTGAGTCTGGGACTAGCAACCAAGAGACCCAGTACTTC. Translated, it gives CAISESGTSNQETQYF.

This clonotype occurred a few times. The DNA of the CDR3 is TGTGCCAGCAGCTCGCCTAAGGGGACAGAGACCCAGTACTTC. This translates into CASSSPKGTETQYF. The rearrangement joins TRBV7-9 to TRBJ2-5; D assignment may be TRBD1 or TRBD2 (5 bases each). The CDR3 is 14 amino acids. Germline loops: CDR1 SEHNR, CDR2 FQNEAQ (reference sequence). The V end was cut by 4 bases, the J end by 4 bases, with 13 bases between.

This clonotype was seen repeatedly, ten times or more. Written as DNA, the CDR3 is TGTGCCAGCAGTTCACCTCTCGATGTGGGGGAGCTGTTTTTT. Its translation is CASSSPLDVGELFF. The J gene is TRBJ2-2, the V gene TRBV6-6; D uncertain. With 4 bases removed from V and 8 bases from J, the gap between germline ends came to 14 bases. This CDR3 comprises 14 residues. The germline V gene has CDR1 MNHNY and CDR2 SVGAGI (reference sequence).

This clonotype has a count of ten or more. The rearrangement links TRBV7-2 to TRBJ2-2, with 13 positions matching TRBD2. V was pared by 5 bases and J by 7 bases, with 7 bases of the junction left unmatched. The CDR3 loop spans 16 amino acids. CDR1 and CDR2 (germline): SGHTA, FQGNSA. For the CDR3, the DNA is TGTGCCAGCAGCCTCGGACTAGCGGGGGCCGGCGGGGAGCTGTTTTTT. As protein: CASSLGLAGAGGELFF. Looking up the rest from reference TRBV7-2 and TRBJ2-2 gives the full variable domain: GAGVSQSPSNKVTEKGKDVELRCDPISGHTALYWYRQSLGQGLEFLIYFQGNSAPDKSGLPSDRFSAERTGGSVSTLTIQRTQQEDSAVYLCASSLGLAGAGGELFFGEGSRLTVL.

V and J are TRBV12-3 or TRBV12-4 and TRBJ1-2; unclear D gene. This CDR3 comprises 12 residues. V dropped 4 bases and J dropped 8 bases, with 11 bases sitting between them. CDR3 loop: CASSWAQGGYTF. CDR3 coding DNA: TGTGCCAGCAGTTGGGCCCAAGGAGGCTACACCTTC.

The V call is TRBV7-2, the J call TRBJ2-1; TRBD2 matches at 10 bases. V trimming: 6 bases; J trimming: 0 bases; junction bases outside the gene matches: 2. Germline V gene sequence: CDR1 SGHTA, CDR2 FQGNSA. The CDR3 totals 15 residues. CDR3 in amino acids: CASRSSGGSYNEQFF. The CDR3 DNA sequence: TGTGCCAGCAGGTCTAGCGGGGGCTCCTACAATGAGCAGTTCTTC.

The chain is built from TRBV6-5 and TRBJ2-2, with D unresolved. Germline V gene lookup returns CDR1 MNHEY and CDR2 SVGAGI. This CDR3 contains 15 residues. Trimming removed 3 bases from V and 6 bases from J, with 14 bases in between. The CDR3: CASSYSLGRAGELFF. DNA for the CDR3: TGTGCCAGCAGTTATAGCCTGGGCCGGGCCGGGGAGCTGTTTTTT.

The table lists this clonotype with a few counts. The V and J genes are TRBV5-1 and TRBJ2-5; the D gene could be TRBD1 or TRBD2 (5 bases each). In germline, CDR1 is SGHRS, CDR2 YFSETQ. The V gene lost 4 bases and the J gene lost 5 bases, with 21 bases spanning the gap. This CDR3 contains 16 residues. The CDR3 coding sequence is TGCGCCAGCAGCGGGGGTCTCCAGTGGGGTGGTGAGACCCAGTACTTC. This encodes CASSGGLQWGGETQYF.

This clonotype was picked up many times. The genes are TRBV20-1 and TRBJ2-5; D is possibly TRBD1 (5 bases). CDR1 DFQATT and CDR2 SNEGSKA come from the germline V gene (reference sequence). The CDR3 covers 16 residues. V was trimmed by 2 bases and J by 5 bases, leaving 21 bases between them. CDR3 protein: CSARLVSVGYRETQYF. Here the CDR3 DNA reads TGCAGTGCTAGACTCGTCTCGGTTGGGTACAGGGAGACCCAGTACTTC.

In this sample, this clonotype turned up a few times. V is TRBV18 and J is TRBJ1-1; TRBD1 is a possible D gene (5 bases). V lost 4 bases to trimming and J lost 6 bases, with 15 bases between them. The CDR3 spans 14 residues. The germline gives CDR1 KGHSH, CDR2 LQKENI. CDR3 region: CASSLVGGFAEAFF. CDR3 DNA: TGTGCCAGCTCACTCGTTGGGGGGTTCGCTGAAGCTTTCTTT.

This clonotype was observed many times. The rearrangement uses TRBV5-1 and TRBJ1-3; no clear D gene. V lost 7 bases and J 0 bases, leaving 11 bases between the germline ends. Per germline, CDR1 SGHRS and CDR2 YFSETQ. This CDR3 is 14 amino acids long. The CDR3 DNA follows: TGCGCCAGCTCCCTCGGCTCCTCTGGAAACACCATATATTTT. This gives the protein CASSLGSSGNTIYF.

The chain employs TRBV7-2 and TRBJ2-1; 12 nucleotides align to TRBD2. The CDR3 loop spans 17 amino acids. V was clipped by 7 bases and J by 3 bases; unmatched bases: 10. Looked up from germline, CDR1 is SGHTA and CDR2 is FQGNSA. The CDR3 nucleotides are TGTGCCAGCACCCCACGAGCTAGCGGGGGGGGCTACAATGAGCAGTTCTTC. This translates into CASTPRASGGGYNEQFF.